A selection of T cell receptor beta chains follows, all from one sample in a study of T cells after yellow fever vaccination. TCRdb used MiXCR to reprocess the 5' RACE reads, holding one entry per CDR3 protein. This table has 340,000 or so distinct CDR3 sequences, approximately 13% appearing once. This specimen was CD4+ T cells sorted from PBMCs, taken 15 days after the yellow fever booster vaccination. Receptors were obtained from a man between 18 and 29 years old who received the YFV17D yellow fever vaccine. Both conserved end residues are part of each CDR3. The order of the fields is J gene, V gene, D gene, clone size, CDR3 DNA, CDR3 protein. The D gene is left open where the match is weak. The size entry is marked missing in some rows and otherwise reads once, few, many or a size class.

>TRBJ2-3|TRBV5-5|NA|NA
TGTGCCAGCAGCTTGGGTGGGACACTGAGCACAGATACGCAGTATTTT
CASSLGGTLSTDTQYF
>TRBJ2-5|TRBV18|NA|NA
TGTGCCAGCTCACCACCGAAAAGCAAAGAGACCCAGTACTTC
CASSPPKSKETQYF
>TRBJ2-7|TRBV6-2/TRBV6-3|TRBD1|NA
TGTGCCAGCAGTTACACCCGGGACAGGGGGCCTCACTCCTACGAGCAGTACTTC
CASSYTRDRGPHSYEQYF
>TRBJ1-1|TRBV7-8|NA|NA
TGTGCCAGCAGCTTAGCGGTCGCTAGGGGTGACACTGAAGCTTTCTTT
CASSLAVARGDTEAFF
>TRBJ1-2|TRBV12-3/TRBV12-4|TRBD1|NA
TGTGCCAGCAGTTCTTCCGGGACAGGGGGAATGCGGTATGGCTACACCTTC
CASSSSGTGGMRYGYTF
>TRBJ1-2|TRBV6-6|NA|few
TGTGCCAGCAGTTACTCCCAAGATGGCTACACCTTC
CASSYSQDGYTF
>TRBJ1-1|TRBV6-6|TRBD1|NA
TGTGCCAGCAGTTACCGGGCCAGGGGGGTATCTGAAGCTTTCTTT
CASSYRARGVSEAFF
>TRBJ2-4|TRBV6-6|NA|NA
TGTGCCAGCAAGAGGGGAGACATTCAGTACTTC
CASKRGDIQYF
>TRBJ2-3|TRBV18|NA|few
TGTGCCAGCTCACTATCCGGACAGAGCACAGATACGCAGTATTTT
CASSLSGQSTDTQYF
>TRBJ2-3|TRBV24-1|NA|few
TGTGCCACCAGTGATCTATCGCACACAGATACGCAGTATTTT
CATSDLSHTDTQYF
>TRBJ1-2|TRBV24-1|NA|few
TGTGCCACCAGTGATGTTCTCCAAGCTAACTATGGCTACACCTTC
CATSDVLQANYGYTF
>TRBJ2-6|TRBV4-1|NA|NA
TGCGCCAGCAGCCCGAGGACAGTGCAGAGCTCTGGGGCCAACGTCCTGACTTTC
CASSPRTVQSSGANVLTF
>TRBJ1-1|TRBV20-1|TRBD1|NA
TGCAGTGCTAGAGACCCCGGGACAGGGGGCTTAACTGAAGCTTTCTTT
CSARDPGTGGLTEAFF